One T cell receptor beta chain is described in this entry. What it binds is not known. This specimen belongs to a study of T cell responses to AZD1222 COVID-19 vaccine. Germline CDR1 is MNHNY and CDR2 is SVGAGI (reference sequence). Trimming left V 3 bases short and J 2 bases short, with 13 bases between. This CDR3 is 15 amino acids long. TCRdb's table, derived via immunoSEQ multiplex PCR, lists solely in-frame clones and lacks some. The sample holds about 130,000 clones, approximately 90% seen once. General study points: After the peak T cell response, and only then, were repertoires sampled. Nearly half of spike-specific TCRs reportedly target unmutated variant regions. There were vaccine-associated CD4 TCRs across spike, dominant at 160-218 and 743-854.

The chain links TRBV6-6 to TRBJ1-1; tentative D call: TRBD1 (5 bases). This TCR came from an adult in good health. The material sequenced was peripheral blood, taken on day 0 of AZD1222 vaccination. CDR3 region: CASSYEGRSNTEAFF. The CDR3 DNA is TGTGCCAGCAGTTATGAGGGGAGATCTAACACTGAAGCTTTCTTT.